This note documents a single T cell receptor (beta chain) sequence. Antigen: not known. The sample belongs to a study of identical twins. Study-wide findings and caveats: Excess sharing by twins proved weaker in beta out-of-frame sequences. For cord blood, abundant beta clonotypes had fewer insertions, unlike memory repertoires, which showed none.

Each CDR3 protein gets one entry after TCRdb re-called the 5' RACE reads with MiXCR. The top ten clones hold approximately 8.9% of a sample with about 390,000 distinct CDR3 sequences, approximately 8.8% of them seen once. The sample comprised naive T cells sorted from blood. This clonotype was obtained from a woman in her forties or fifties in good health.

CDR3 DNA: TGCGCCAGCAGCACGGGACAGGGGATGGACGGGGAGCTGTTTTTT. The encoded protein is CASSTGQGMDGELFF. The V gene is TRBV5-1, the J gene TRBJ2-2; 10 bases fit TRBD1. V lost 4 bases, J lost 7 bases, and 7 bases stayed unmatched. The CDR3 is 15 amino acids. The germline V gene encodes CDR1 SGHRS and CDR2 YFSETQ.